The sequence of this T cell receptor beta chain was determined in a study of shared clonotypes between healthy human individuals. Worth noting for this clone: The same CDR3 can be traced to other DNA sequences in this sample.

The CDR3 loop spans 14 amino acids. The V segment lost 4 bases and the J segment 2 bases; nucleotides outside the gene matches: 4. The V gene's germline CDR1 is MNHEY and CDR2 SMNVEV (reference sequence). Deep-level assay runs were performed. Tens of thousands of T cell genomes (approximately 0.2 ug DNA) went into each sorted-subset replicate. Measured with immunoSEQ multiplex PCR; TCRdb has only the in-frame clones, and not every one. The sample yields 700,000 to 950,000 clones, about 96% seen once. CD8 cells classed as naive were CD45RO-negative and positively selected for CCR7, excluding terminally differentiated effector memory CD45RA+ cells. Healthy HIV-negative adults with no recent acute infections or vaccinations were recruited as donors. There were only Caucasian adults among the donors, and all lived in Nashville, Tennessee.

The sequence came from a man aged 30 to 45 in good health. Material: naive CD8+ T cells sorted from blood. The chain uses TRBV27 and TRBJ2-7; 8 bases are a match to TRBD1. The CDR3 sequence: CASSSGQGAYEQYF. CDR3 in DNA: TGTGCCAGCAGTTCCGGACAGGGCGCCTACGAGCAGTACTTC.